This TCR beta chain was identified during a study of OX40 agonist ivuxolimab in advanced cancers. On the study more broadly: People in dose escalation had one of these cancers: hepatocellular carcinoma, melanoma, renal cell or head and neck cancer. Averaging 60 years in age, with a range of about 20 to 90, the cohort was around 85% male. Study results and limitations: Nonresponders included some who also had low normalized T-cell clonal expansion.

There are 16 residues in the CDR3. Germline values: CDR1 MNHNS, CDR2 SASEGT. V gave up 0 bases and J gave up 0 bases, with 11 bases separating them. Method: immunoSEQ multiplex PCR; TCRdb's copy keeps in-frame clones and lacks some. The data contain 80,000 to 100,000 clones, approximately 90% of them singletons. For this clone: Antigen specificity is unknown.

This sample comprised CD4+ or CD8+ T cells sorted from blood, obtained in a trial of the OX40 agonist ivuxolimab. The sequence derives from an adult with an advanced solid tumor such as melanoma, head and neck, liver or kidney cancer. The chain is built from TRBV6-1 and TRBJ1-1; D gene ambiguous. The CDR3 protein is CASSEADINLNTEAFF. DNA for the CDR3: TGTGCCAGCAGTGAAGCCGACATCAATCTGAACACTGAAGCTTTCTTT.